This T cell receptor (beta chain) was sequenced for a study of technical replicates of blood from a few donors. Germline CDR1 PRHDT, CDR2 FYEKMQ (reference sequence). V trimming: 6 bases; J trimming: 2 bases; junction bases outside the gene matches: 6. The CDR3 loop spans 14 amino acids. The protocol was immunoSEQ multiplex PCR, while the TCRdb copy is restricted to in-frame clones and leaves out a portion. The sample holds tens of thousands of clones, over 80% seen once. The rearrangement uses TRBV13 and TRBJ2-5; 7 bases fit TRBD2. This clonotype originated in a human donor in good health. The sample was T cells isolated from PBMCs. The CDR3 nucleotides are TGTGCCAGCAGGGGGGGAGGGCGGCAAGAGACCCAGTACTTC. Translating gives CASRGGGRQETQYF.